This T cell receptor (beta chain) comes out of a study of blood T cell repertoires in COVID-19. Study background: COVID-19 samples from acute and convalescent phases originated in the United States, Italy and Spain. The cDNA or gDNA used as material had been derived from T cells, B-cell-depleted T cells, or PBMCs.

Unmatched junction bases numbered 8, after V lost 5 bases and J lost 1 base. This CDR3 is built from 16 residues. Germline-derived CDR1 and CDR2 are PRHDT and FYEKMQ (reference sequence). In the original workflow: Quantification of nucleated cells was approximated via reference gene primer amplification. The protocol was immunoSEQ multiplex PCR, while the TCRdb copy is restricted to in-frame clones and leaves out a portion. V and J calls and clone size are those listed in that table; D and trimming were worked out from the DNA. The sample yields about 160,000 clones, more than 70% seen once. The V call is TRBV13, the J call TRBJ1-1; TRBD1 aligns across 9 bases. The sample taken for sequencing was peripheral blood. The receptor comes from a man between 60 and 75 years old with acute or convalescent COVID-19. As DNA, the CDR3 is TGTGCCAGCAGCCTCAGGGACAGGGCGACGAACACTGAAGCTTTCTTT. The encoded protein is CASSLRDRATNTEAFF.